Shown below are 22 T cell receptor beta chains from a single sample sequenced in a study of monozygotic twins with inflammatory bowel disease. TCRdb reprocessed the 5' RACE reads, with one entry per CDR3 protein and no DNA. This repertoire includes approximately 400,000 distinct CDR3 sequences. Input material: blood. The receptor source for this set is a human donor with ulcerative colitis or Crohn's disease, or a healthy co-twin of an affected twin (not recorded which).

This chain uses TRBV20-1 with TRBJ2-3; lacking DNA, the TRBD2 call made by TCRdb goes unchecked. The CDR3 consists of 15 residues. Germline assignment: CDR1 DFQATT and CDR2 SNEGSKA (reference sequence). The CDR3 loop is CSARQAGPLTDTQYF.

The chain employs TRBV12-3 or TRBV12-4 and TRBJ2-7; there is no DNA to check the TCRdb D call of TRBD1. CDR3 size: 13 residues. The CDR3 protein is CASSPREGEEQYF.

The chain has TRBV29-1 and TRBJ2-1; the TCRdb call, TRBD1, lacks DNA for checking. The CDR3 is 15 amino acids. From germline, CDR1 is SQVTM and CDR2 ANQGSEA. The CDR3 here is CSVTGTGVSYNEQFF.

J is TRBJ2-1 and V is TRBV5-4. CDR3 length: 19 amino acids. CDR1 SGHNT and CDR2 YYREEE come from the germline V gene (reference sequence). The CDR3 sequence: CASSLELSDESWVYNEQFF.

This rearrangement joins TRBV5-6 to TRBJ1-1; with no DNA, the TCRdb D assignment of TRBD1 cannot be verified. The germline V gene encodes CDR1 SGHDT and CDR2 YYEEEE. The length of the CDR3 is 17 residues. CDR3 sequence: CASKGFGQGVHHNEAFF.

The J gene is TRBJ2-1, the V gene TRBV24-1; the TCRdb call, TRBD1, lacks DNA for checking. Germline V CDR1 and CDR2: KGHDR, SFDVKD. This CDR3 region has 15 residues. The CDR3: CATSDPGTGLNEQFF.

The gene calls are TRBV7-2 and TRBJ2-1; TCRdb's D gene call, TRBD2, goes unchecked for lack of DNA. The CDR3 has 14 amino acids. The germline gives CDR1 SGHTA, CDR2 FQGNSA. This chain's CDR3 is CASSRTAGAGEQFF.

J is TRBJ2-5 and V is TRBV6-1; TCRdb picks TRBD2, but there is no DNA to check that call. Germline lookup yields CDR1 MNHNS and CDR2 SASEGT. The CDR3 is made up of 14 amino acids. The CDR3 protein is CASRPLAGAETQYF.

The V and J genes are TRBV6-5 and TRBJ2-3; the TCRdb D gene call, TRBD2, has no DNA to confirm it. This CDR3 comprises 14 residues. The V gene's germline CDR1 is MNHEY and CDR2 SVGAGI. The CDR3 loop is CASSTRWAQDTQYF.

The genes are TRBV9 and TRBJ1-1; TCRdb proposes TRBD1, but this gene call is untestable without DNA. Germline CDR1 SGDLS, CDR2 YYNGEE. The CDR3 is made up of 15 amino acids. The CDR3 sequence: CASNRDGDMNTEAFF. The whole variable domain, filled in from reference TRBV9 and TRBJ1-1, reads DSGVTQTPKHLITATGQRVTLRCSPRSGDLSVYWYQQSLDQGLQFLIQYYNGEERAKGNILERFSAQQFPDLHSELNLSSLELGDSALYFCASNRDGDMNTEAFFGQGTRLTVV.

J is TRBJ2-3 and V is TRBV20-1. This CDR3 is 12 amino acids long. CDR1 is DFQATT and CDR2 is SNEGSKA in the germline V gene (reference sequence). Here the CDR3 reads CSASRSTDTQYF.

The chain recombines TRBV5-1 with TRBJ1-1; the D call from TCRdb, TRBD1, cannot be confirmed without DNA. This CDR3 region has 14 residues. In germline, CDR1 is SGHRS, CDR2 YFSETQ. The CDR3 spells CASSARQGGTEAFF.

V usage is TRBV7-9 and J usage is TRBJ2-1. The V gene's germline CDR1 is SEHNR and CDR2 FQNEAQ (reference sequence). The CDR3 is made up of 15 amino acids. The CDR3 sequence: CASSSSGSRGNEQFF.

The V call is TRBV12-3 or TRBV12-4, the J call TRBJ2-5. The CDR3 is 15 residues long. CDR3 in amino acids: CASSRLSGNQETQYF.

CDR3 region: CASSVRLAGTDEQYF. The J gene is TRBJ2-7, the V gene TRBV9; with no DNA, the TCRdb D assignment of TRBD2 cannot be verified. Germline V gene sequence: CDR1 SGDLS, CDR2 YYNGEE. This CDR3 has 15 residues.

The chain uses TRBV6-2 or TRBV6-3 and TRBJ2-7; TCRdb returns TRBD1, unconfirmable since there is no DNA. From germline, CDR1 is MNHEY and CDR2 SVGEGT. This CDR3 has 14 residues. CDR3 amino acids: CASSYRTGYLEQYF.

V gene TRBV5-1 combines with J gene TRBJ1-1. The CDR3 runs to 14 residues. The V gene's germline CDR1 is SGHRS and CDR2 YFSETQ. This CDR3 is CASSIADVNTEAFF.

The rearrangement links TRBV14 to TRBJ1-2; TCRdb designates TRBD1, a call that cannot be tested without DNA. This CDR3 has 14 residues. Germline V gene sequence: CDR1 SGHDN, CDR2 FVKESK. Here the CDR3 reads CASSHRSTPLGYTF. The full variable domain, completed using reference TRBV14 and TRBJ1-2, is EAGVTQFPSHSVIEKGQTVTLRCDPISGHDNLYWYRRVMGKEIKFLLHFVKESKQDESGMPNNRFLAERTGGTYSTLKVQPAELEDSGVYFCASSHRSTPLGYTFGSGTRLTVV.

J is TRBJ1-1 and V is TRBV18; TCRdb designates TRBD1, a call that cannot be tested without DNA. The V gene's germline CDR1 is KGHSH and CDR2 LQKENI. There are 14 residues in the CDR3. The CDR3 is CASSSNRDSTEAFF.

This chain uses TRBV20-1 with TRBJ2-3; TCRdb selects TRBD2, and the lack of DNA leaves this call unchecked. The CDR3 is made up of 14 amino acids. Germline V gene data show CDR1 as DFQATT and CDR2 as SNEGSKA (reference sequence). CDR3: CSGIVREYPDTQYF.

This sequence joins TRBV29-1 and TRBJ2-7; as DNA is missing, the TRBD1 call by TCRdb cannot be tested. The germline V gene encodes CDR1 SQVTM and CDR2 ANQGSEA. The CDR3 loop spans 12 amino acids. This chain's CDR3 is CSVRQGAYEQYF.

The J gene is TRBJ2-7, the V gene TRBV5-1; the TCRdb D gene call, TRBD1, has no DNA to confirm it. The germline CDR1 and CDR2 sequences are SGHRS and YFSETQ. CDR3 size: 14 residues. CDR3 protein: CASSLQGLSYEQYF.